Listed here are 24 T cell receptor beta chains from one sample, sequenced in a study of T-cell reconstitution after alpha-beta-depleted transplantation in children. During its preparation, the TCRbeta library received unique molecular identifiers. Using its own MiXCR run on the PCR reads, TCRdb lists one record per CDR3 protein. The sample comprises 250,000 to 400,000 distinct CDR3 sequences, roughly 21% of which are singletons, and 10% to 11% rests with the top ten. Specimen: PBMCs, mostly from graft donor cells, collected 180 days after TCRalphabeta/CD19-depleted stem cell transplant. The receptors come from a male patient younger than 18 who had a stem cell transplant for acute lymphoblastic leukemia, so the T cells may come from the graft donor.

The chain joins TRBV3-1 to TRBJ1-1, with 8 bases identical to TRBD1. The V gene end was trimmed by 4 bases and the J gene end by 5 bases; junction bases not matched to a gene: 12. Germline V gene lookup returns CDR1 LGHDT and CDR2 YNNKEL (reference sequence). This CDR3 has 16 amino acids. This chain's CDR3 is CASSPYERTGRTEAFF. The CDR3, as DNA: TGTGCCAGCAGCCCGTACGAAAGGACAGGGAGGACTGAAGCTTTCTTT.

A few counts support this clonotype. This rearrangement joins TRBV4-2 to TRBJ1-2; D unresolved. This CDR3 is built from 15 residues. Per germline, CDR1 LGHNA and CDR2 YNFKEQ. Between the trimmed V and J ends, which lost 4 bases and 6 bases, there was a span of 18 bases. This CDR3 reads CASSRPGEAEDGYTF. The CDR3 DNA follows: TGTGCCAGCAGCCGGCCCGGGGAGGCCGAGGATGGCTACACCTTC.

This clonotype was recorded a few times. This chain connects TRBV9 to TRBJ1-2, with no clear D. The CDR3 is made up of 14 amino acids. Germline V gives CDR1 SGDLS, CDR2 YYNGEE. Trimming took 0 bases from V and 3 from J, leaving 9 bases between them. CDR3 nucleotides: TGTGCCAGCAGCGTAGTACAGAAGGACTATGGCTACACCTTC. The encoded protein is CASSVVQKDYGYTF. The complete variable domain, with remaining parts taken from reference TRBV9 and TRBJ1-2, reads DSGVTQTPKHLITATGQRVTLRCSPRSGDLSVYWYQQSLDQGLQFLIQYYNGEERAKGNILERFSAQQFPDLHSELNLSSLELGDSALYFCASSVVQKDYGYTFGSGTRLTVV.

This clonotype was seen once. J is TRBJ2-5 and V is TRBV24-1, with D maybe TRBD1 (6 bases). Per germline, CDR1 KGHDR and CDR2 SFDVKD. The V end lost 2 bases, the J end lost 0 bases, and 9 bases lay between the germline ends. The CDR3 has 15 residues. In DNA form, the CDR3 reads TGTGCCACCAGTGATTCAGGGGCTTACCAAGAGACCCAGTACTTC. Encoded protein: CATSDSGAYQETQYF.

The chain links TRBV29-1 to TRBJ2-1, with 16 bases lining up with TRBD2. CDR1 is SQVTM, CDR2 ANQGSEA, per germline. The CDR3 extends over 17 amino acids. Losses at the gene ends were 6 bases for V and 3 bases for J; bases not matched to a gene: 8. The CDR3 nucleotides read TGCAGCGTAGATGGGACTAGCGGGAGGGCCCACTACAATGAGCAGTTCTTC. Amino acids: CSVDGTSGRAHYNEQFF.

This clonotype was seen a single time. V is TRBV7-9 and J is TRBJ2-1; 8 bases line up with TRBD2. Germline V gene sequence: CDR1 SEHNR, CDR2 FQNEAQ (reference sequence). Trimming at V came to 1 base and at J to 8 bases, leaving 10 bases not matched to a gene. The CDR3 has 16 amino acids. The CDR3 here is CASSLELAEDGDEQFF. The CDR3 DNA reads TGTGCCAGCAGCTTAGAACTAGCGGAAGATGGAGATGAGCAGTTCTTC.

In this sample, this clonotype turned up a few times. This chain joins TRBV20-1 and TRBJ2-1; 7 nucleotides match TRBD2. J lost 1 base, V lost 0 bases, and 6 bases had no gene match. CDR3 length: 16 amino acids. Germline loops: CDR1 DFQATT, CDR2 SNEGSKA (reference sequence). This CDR3 reads CSARDGAGESYNEQFF. CDR3 coding DNA: TGCAGTGCTAGAGATGGGGCGGGAGAGTCCTACAATGAGCAGTTCTTC.

This clonotype was counted only a few times. The chain combines TRBV20-1 with TRBJ2-7, with TRBD2 matching 7 bases. This CDR3 is 13 amino acids long. Trimming removed 6 bases from V and 2 bases from J; junction bases left unmatched: 7. Germline V gene sequence: CDR1 DFQATT, CDR2 SNEGSKA (reference sequence). CDR3 coding DNA: TGCAGTGCACCCGGGACTACCACCTACGAGCAGTACTTC. It yields the protein CSAPGTTTYEQYF.

Only a few counts were recorded for this clonotype. The chain has TRBV24-1 and TRBJ2-1, with 9 bases fitting TRBD2. The trim removed 1 base at V and 4 bases at J, leaving 1 base unmatched. Germline CDR1 KGHDR, CDR2 SFDVKD. This CDR3 comprises 15 residues. CDR3 amino acids: CATSDLLAGYNEQFF. As DNA, the CDR3 is TGTGCCACCAGTGATTTACTAGCGGGTTACAATGAGCAGTTCTTC.

The gene calls are TRBV5-5 and TRBJ2-7; 9 bases are a match to TRBD2. This CDR3 is 17 amino acids long. With V trimmed by 4 bases and J by 6 bases, 17 bases remained unmatched. Germline V lookup: CDR1 SGHKS, CDR2 YYEKEE (reference sequence). The CDR3 nucleotides are TGTGCCAGCAGCCCGGCCGGGCTAGCGGGACCCCCCTGCGAGCAGTACTTC. Translating gives CASSPAGLAGPPCEQYF.

The V and J genes are TRBV4-2 and TRBJ1-2, with D possibly being TRBD1 (5 bases). The CDR3 is 17 residues long. CDR1 is LGHNA, CDR2 YNFKEQ, per germline. Trimming removed 0 bases from V and 4 bases from J, with 18 bases in between. This CDR3 is CASSQERYGRVVYGYTF. CDR3 nucleotide sequence: TGTGCCAGCAGCCAAGAACGATATGGCAGGGTGGTCTATGGCTACACCTTC.

This clonotype was seen a few times. The chain couples TRBV5-1 to TRBJ2-2, with TRBD2 matching 10 bases. The CDR3 spans 16 residues. Germline V gene lookup returns CDR1 SGHRS and CDR2 YFSETQ. The V segment lost 5 bases and the J segment 6 bases; nucleotides outside the gene matches: 10. The DNA for the CDR3 is TGCGCCAGCAGTAAGGTACCGGGACTAGCGTCCGGGGAGCTGTTTTTT. Translating it yields CASSKVPGLASGELFF.

Concerning this clonotype: Compared with germline, one end of the junction differs, possibly owing to a read error. CDR3 residues: CCATLTGPSNQPQHF. The CDR3 DNA is TGCTGTGCTACTTTGACAGGGCCTAGCAATCAGCCCCAGCATTTT. The V gene is TRBV20-1, the J gene TRBJ1-5; 7 nucleotides align to TRBD1. Germline CDR1 and CDR2: DFQATT and SNEGSKA (reference sequence). The CDR3 has 15 residues.

This clonotype occurred a few times. The chain joins TRBV4-1 to TRBJ1-3, with D uncertain. The germline CDR1 and CDR2 sequences are MGHRA and YSYEKL. The CDR3 loop spans 13 amino acids. Trimming removed 2 bases from V and 9 bases from J, with 11 bases in between. The CDR3 bases are TGCGCCAGCAGCCAACGCAGCGAAAGCACCATATATTTT. This gives the protein CASSQRSESTIYF.

Only a few counts were recorded for this clonotype. The chain combines TRBV21-1 with TRBJ1-4; the table's TRBD1 call for D was not verified on the DNA. TRBV21-1 has pseudogene status. CDR3 size: 19 residues. The CDR3 region has the DNA TGTGCCAGCAGCAAGGGCGGGACAGGGGGCGCGGAAACTAATGAAAAACTGTTTTTT. This translates into CASSKGGTGGAETNEKLFF.

This clonotype was observed a handful of times. The chain recombines TRBV18 with TRBJ2-7; TRBD1 might be the D (6 bases). The CDR3 length is 14 residues. Germline V gives CDR1 KGHSH, CDR2 LQKENI. Trimming left V 11 bases short and J 2 bases short, with 19 bases between. Here the CDR3 DNA reads TGTGCCCACGTCCCCGGGACATACCCCTACGAGCAGTACTTC. Translated: CAHVPGTYPYEQYF.

This clonotype was found a few times. This chain connects TRBV7-7 to TRBJ1-2; D may be TRBD1 (6 bases). This CDR3 region has 15 residues. Trimming shortened V by 5 bases and J by 1 base, and 14 bases separated the two germline ends. CDR1 and CDR2 from the germline V gene are SSHAT and FNYEAQ (reference sequence). The DNA for the CDR3 is TGTGCCAGCAGCCCGTTGGGGGGCTTTAACTATGGCTACACCTTC. This gives the protein CASSPLGGFNYGYTF.

This clonotype was counted a few times. This sequence joins TRBV18 and TRBJ1-1; tentatively, D is TRBD1 (5 bases). The CDR3 extends over 13 amino acids. V lost 5 bases, J lost 7 bases, and 14 bases lay in between. CDR1 is KGHSH and CDR2 is LQKENI in the germline V gene. The CDR3 sequence: CASSDGRELEAFF. CDR3 bases: TGTGCCAGCTCAGATGGCAGGGAGCTTGAAGCTTTCTTT.

In its sample, this clonotype was seen a few times. The chain employs TRBV20-1 and TRBJ1-1; no definite D call. Germline V gene lookup returns CDR1 DFQATT and CDR2 SNEGSKA (reference sequence). V was shortened by 3 bases and J by 1 base, with 12 bases between the two germline ends. The length of the CDR3 is 14 residues. The CDR3 region has the DNA TGCAGTGCTAGTTCCGTTTACAGGAACACTGAAGCTTTCTTT. Translation: CSASSVYRNTEAFF.

V usage is TRBV5-1 and J usage is TRBJ2-3; D is unresolved. V lost 4 bases and J 4 bases, leaving 10 bases between the germline ends. CDR3 length equals 13 residues. Germline lookup yields CDR1 SGHRS and CDR2 YFSETQ. CDR3 nucleotides: TGCGCCAGCAGCGGAAGCCTAGCAGATACGCAGTATTTT. Its protein is CASSGSLADTQYF.

This clonotype was counted at least ten times. The V and J genes are TRBV28 and TRBJ2-1; 8 bases match TRBD2. The V gene end was trimmed by 4 bases and the J gene end by 6 bases; junction bases not matched to a gene: 8. CDR1 MDHEN and CDR2 SYDVKM come from the germline V gene. The CDR3 contains 15 residues. CDR3: CASSSDGLAFNEQFF. As DNA, the CDR3 is TGTGCCAGCAGTTCCGACGGACTAGCTTTCAATGAGCAGTTCTTC.

The chain couples TRBV10-3 to TRBJ2-7, with 7 bases identical to TRBD2. The CDR3 loop spans 14 amino acids. J gave up 3 bases and V 10 bases, and 12 bases lay outside the gene matches. Germline values: CDR1 ENHRY, CDR2 SYGVKD. CDR3 coding DNA: TGTGCCACCGTTTCGGACCCGGGGGGCTACGAGCAGTACTTC. Protein product: CATVSDPGGYEQYF.

Concerning this clonotype: Compared with germline, one end of the junction differs, possibly owing to a read error. The chain links TRBV14 to TRBJ2-1; D remains ambiguous. Germline assignment: CDR1 SGHDN and CDR2 FVKESK. The CDR3 consists of 13 residues. CDR3 loop: CASTSYSLSLLDF. CDR3 nucleotides: TGTGCCAGCACTTCGTACTCTCTAAGCTTACTTGACTTC.

This clonotype was counted between two and nine times. The gene calls are TRBV6-5 and TRBJ1-2; 7 bases align to TRBD1. This CDR3 is built from 18 residues. J was trimmed by 6 bases and V by 0 bases; bases with no gene match: 16. The germline V gene has CDR1 MNHEY and CDR2 SVGAGI. CDR3 DNA: TGTGCCAGCAGTTACTCGAGAATAGTGGTAGAGGGGGCGAATGGCTACACCTTC. As protein: CASSYSRIVVEGANGYTF.